This T cell receptor beta chain derives from a study of cytomegalovirus exposure and HLA in healthy donors. With V trimmed by 5 bases and J by 3 bases, 10 bases remained unmatched. Germline V lookup: CDR1 SGHTA, CDR2 FQGNSA. The CDR3 is made up of 16 amino acids. 60 Vbeta and 13 Jbeta primers were used in PCR. Produced via immunoSEQ multiplex PCR; TCRdb's table is partial and in-frame only. The sample holds about 190,000 clones, 75% to 90% seen once. This TCR was recovered from a woman between 50 and 59 years old in good health and CMV-seropositive. The genes are TRBV7-2 and TRBJ2-7; 10 bases align to TRBD2. The sequenced sample consisted of PBMCs. For the CDR3, the DNA is TGTGCCAGCAGCCTGGGACTAGCGAATATGGGCTACGAGCAGTACTTC. It translates to CASSLGLANMGYEQYF.